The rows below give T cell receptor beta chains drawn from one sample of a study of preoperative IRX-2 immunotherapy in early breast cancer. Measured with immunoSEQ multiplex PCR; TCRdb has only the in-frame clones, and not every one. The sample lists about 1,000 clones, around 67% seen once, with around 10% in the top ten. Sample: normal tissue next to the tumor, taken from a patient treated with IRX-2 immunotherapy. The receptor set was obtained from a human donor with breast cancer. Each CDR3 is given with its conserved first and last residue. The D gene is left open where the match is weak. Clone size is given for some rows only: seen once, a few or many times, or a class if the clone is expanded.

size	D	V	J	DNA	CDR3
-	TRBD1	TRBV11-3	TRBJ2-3	TGTGCCAGCAGCCCCCGGACAGGGGGCACAGATACGCAGTATTTT	CASSPRTGGTDTQYF
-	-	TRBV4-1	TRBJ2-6	TGCGCCAGCAGCCAAGACAGTTCCTCTGGGGCCAACGTCCTGACTTTC	CASSQDSSSGANVLTF
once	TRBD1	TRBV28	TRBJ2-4	TGTGCCAGCAGTCCCGGCCCCGGACAGGGGAGTAACATTCAGTACTTC	CASSPGPGQGSNIQYF
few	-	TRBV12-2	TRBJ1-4	TGTGCCACCGGACACAGGGCGGCAACTAATGAAAAACTGTTTTTT	CATGHRAATNEKLFF
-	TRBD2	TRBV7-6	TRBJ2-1	TGTGCCAGCAGCTTAGGACCCCTAGGCGGGAGTGGCAATGAGCAGTTCTTC	CASSLGPLGGSGNEQFF
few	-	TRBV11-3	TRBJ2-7	TGTGCCAGCAGCTTAAGGTCAGCGGCCTCAAACTACGAGCAGTACTTC	CASSLRSAASNYEQYF
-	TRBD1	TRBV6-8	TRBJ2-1	TGTGCCAGCAGGGCTGGACAGGGCTCCTACAATGAGCAGTTCTTC	CASRAGQGSYNEQFF
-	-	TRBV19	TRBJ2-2	TGTGCCAGTAGTATCGGTGGGTACACCGGGGAGCTGTTTTTT	CASSIGGYTGELFF
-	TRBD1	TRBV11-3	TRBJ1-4	TGTGCCAGCAGCCCCGAAGGGACAGGGGTTACTAATGAAAAACTGTTTTTT	CASSPEGTGVTNEKLFF
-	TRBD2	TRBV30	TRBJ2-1	TGTGCCTGGAGTCGAGGGACTAGCGGGAGGGGTAATGAGCAGTTCTTC	CAWSRGTSGRGNEQFF
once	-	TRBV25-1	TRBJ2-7	TGTGCCAGCAGCCTGGGGGTAGGCGAGCAGTACTTC	CASSLGVGEQYF
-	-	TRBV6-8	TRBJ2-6	TGTGCCAGCAGTTACTCGACATCTGGGGCCAACGTCCTGACTTTC	CASSYSTSGANVLTF
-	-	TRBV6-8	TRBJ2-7	TGTGCCAGCAGCATCGCGAGTGCTTACGAGCAGTACTTC	CASSIASAYEQYF
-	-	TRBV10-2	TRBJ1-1	TGCGCCAGCGCGTTTGGGGACACTGAAGCTTTCTTT	CASAFGDTEAFF
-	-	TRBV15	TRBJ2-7	TGTGCCACCAGCGTAAAGTCAGGATACTACGAGCAGTACTTC	CATSVKSGYYEQYF
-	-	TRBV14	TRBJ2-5	TGTGCCAGCAGCCAGAACAGAGCCCAAGAGACCCAGTACTTC	CASSQNRAQETQYF
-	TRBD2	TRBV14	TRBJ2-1	TGTGCCAGCAGTATGGTATTCAGCGGGGGGTTTTCCTACAATGAGCAGTTCTTC	CASSMVFSGGFSYNEQFF
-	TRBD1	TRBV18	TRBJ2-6	TGTGCCAGCTCACCGACAGGGACTGGGGCCAACGTCCTGACTTTC	CASSPTGTGANVLTF
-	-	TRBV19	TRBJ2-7	TGTGCCAGTAGTTTCAACCCGTCGGTCGAGCAGTACTTC	CASSFNPSVEQYF
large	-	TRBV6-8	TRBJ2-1	TGTGCCAGCAGTCAGGGGGAGGCCTACAATGAGCAGTTCTTC	CASSQGEAYNEQFF
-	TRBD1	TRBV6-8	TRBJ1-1	TGTGCCAGCAGTTACCCAATGGACAGGGGGAACACTGAAGCTTTCTTT	CASSYPMDRGNTEAFF
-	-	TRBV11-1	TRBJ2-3	TGTGCCAGCAGCTTATCGGGCGGGAGCACAGATACGCAGTATTTT	CASSLSGGSTDTQYF
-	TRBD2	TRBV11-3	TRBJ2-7	TGTGCCAGCACCCCGACTAGCGGGTACTACGAGCAGTACTTC	CASTPTSGYYEQYF
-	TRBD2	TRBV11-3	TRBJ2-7	TGTGCCAGCAGCCAAGCTACTAGCGGGAGACCTCCCTACGAGCAGTACTTC	CASSQATSGRPPYEQYF
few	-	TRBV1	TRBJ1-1	TGCACCAGCAGCCCCGGGACAGGAGAATACACTGAAGCTTTCTTT	CTSSPGTGEYTEAFF
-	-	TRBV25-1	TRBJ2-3	TGTGCCAGCAGTGACCATCCCTCAGGGTCAGATACGCAGTATTTT	CASSDHPSGSDTQYF
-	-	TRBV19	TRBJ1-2	TGTGCCAGTAGTATAGACGGTTCTGCCCGGAATGGCTACACCTTC	CASSIDGSARNGYTF
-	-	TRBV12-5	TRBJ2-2	TGTGCTAGTGGTTGGGCCACCGGGGAGCTGTTTTTT	CASGWATGELFF
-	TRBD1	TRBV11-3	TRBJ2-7	TGTGCCAGCAGCACCGGACAGGGGCGCTCCTACGAGCAGTACTTC	CASSTGQGRSYEQYF
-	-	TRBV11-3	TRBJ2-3	TGTGCCAGCGTTCCCACCTCCCCTAAAGATACGCAGTATTTT	CASVPTSPKDTQYF